This T cell receptor beta chain was found in a study of CD8+ T cells in alopecia areata (dated 2018 in TCRdb). In the study overall: Treated patients were enrolled in an open-label pilot trial of oral tofacitinib at 5 to 10 mg twice daily for moderate-to-severe alopecia areata. To study T cell clonal expansion in alopecia areata, the researchers applied high-throughput TCRbeta sequencing to both the C3H/HeJ mouse model and human patients. For the treated patients, the SALT score, which quantifies what percentage of scalp surface area is affected, served as the measure of disease severity. Human TCRbeta sequencing covered scalp tissue and sorted CD4+ and CD8+ peripheral blood T cells from patchy and totalis/universalis alopecia areata patients and healthy controls. Tofacitinib was administered for 6 to 18 months, and 6 months of follow-up off drug were then conducted to assess delayed response and recurrence. Scalp clonality was compared among normal scalp (n=4), patchy alopecia areata scalp (n=8), and alopecia totalis/universalis scalp (n=8). Amplification of TCRbeta CDR3 regions was done by immunoSEQ multiplex PCR using 35 Vbeta forward primers and 13 Jbeta reverse primers. Biopsies were taken from tofacitinib-treated patients at baseline and again at 4 and 24 weeks into treatment, and several of those patients also had a later scalp biopsy. RNA was obtained with the PAXgene miRNA kit for fixed scalp, the miRNeasy kit for PBMCs, and the RNeasy kit for mouse skin. Findings and caveats that apply to the study as a whole: Compared with mice, TCR sequences shared between patients were less clear, possibly partly because of HLA diversity across the patient population. During tofacitinib treatment, many expanded lesional clones stuck around in both scalp and blood, and this persistence may partly explain why relapse happens after treatment is stopped. Lesional scalp, especially in alopecia totalis/universalis, showed higher clonality and more expanded CD8+ clones than normal scalp, suggesting antigenic drive. Scalp TCR repertoire analysis is complicated because resident alphabeta T cells in normal human skin are also sequenced, whereas mouse skin is dominated by gammadelta T cells. Tofacitinib significantly decreased scalp clonality and the number of expanded CD8+ clones among the top 100 scalp clones. The treated cohort was small, with a single nonresponder, so links between baseline CD8+ expansion and response need larger studies.

This specimen's time point label, per the study, means: roughly 24 weeks on oral tofacitinib. This sample's treatment or condition label indicates: oral pan-JAK inhibitor, 5-10 mg twice daily. From alopecia areata patients, peripheral blood was collected along with lesional scalp punch biopsies. PBMCs were separated by density centrifugation and stained for CD3, CD4 and CD8, after which CD4+ and CD8+ T cells were sorted on a FACSAria. CDR1 and CDR2, looked up from the germline V gene, are LGHNA and YSLEER. Reading from cysteine to phenylalanine, the CDR3 counts 15 amino acids. Only the CDR3 DNA is retained, 45 bases long and in frame from the first base. After removal of 4 bases from V and 0 bases from J, the junction retains 4 bases not matched to a gene. Receptors were amplified or captured by the immunoSEQ multiplex PCR assay. For TCR sequencing, RNA was extracted from every sample and reverse transcribed into cDNA to serve as template. SuperScript III was used for first-strand cDNA synthesis, primed with a 2:1 mix of oligo-dT and random hexamers. A synthetic immune receptor repertoire was used to measure amplification bias, and any remaining bias was corrected computationally. As for how the authors treated the data: Raw reads were preprocessed to remove errors, and CDR3 was defined according to IMGT conventions as the region from the conserved cysteine to phenylalanine. To get clonality, Shannon entropy was normalized by log2 of the number of productive unique TCRs and the result was subtracted from 1. Scalp TCRbeta sequences were cross-referenced with sorted blood CD4 and CD8 repertoires so that the CD4 or CD8 identity of scalp clones could be inferred. TCRdb took over this immuneACCESS table, retaining in-frame rearrangements with V and J assigned. Such tables are incomplete; in checked studies, under half of the missing clones stem from an unresolved V gene, and the remainder is unexplained. V and J calls and clone size are as listed in that table; D and trimming were resolved from the DNA. A total of about 180,000 clones appear in this sample, 50% to 65% of them only once. The ten largest clonotypes hold 10% to 13% of the sample.

Details on this clone: Its antigen is unknown. Per-base quality was not reported, and no clone a single base away is much larger than it.

This chain joins TRBV4-3 to TRBJ1-1, with 8 middle bases fitting TRBD1. This TCR came from a human donor with alopecia areata. The specimen comprised CD8+ T cells sorted from blood, sampled at week 24, from a patient treated with tofacitinib. The DNA reads TGCGCCAGCAGCCGCGGACAGGGTGTGAACACTGAAGCTTTCTTT. The resulting protein is CASSRGQGVNTEAFF.